This T cell receptor beta chain was retrieved from a study of blood T cells in healthy people across ages. Overall study findings and caveats: A roughly linear fall in TCR beta diversity per million T cells was seen with increasing age.

Comments on this clonotype: Its antigen is still unknown.

The CDR3 contains 13 residues. With V trimmed by 6 bases and J by 12 bases, 10 bases remained unmatched. The donors, all healthy, were Caucasians living in Russia, aged about 6 to 90. Peripheral blood samples of about 10 milliliters were drawn from each donor. The second PCR ran roughly 6 to 11 cycles with a sample-barcoded 5' primer and J-beta primers. TCRdb recomputed calls from the 5' RACE reads with MiXCR, one row per CDR3 protein. The table lists some 1.7 million distinct CDR3 sequences, 28% of them singletons. The sequence was obtained from a woman in her twenties or thirties in good health. Sequenced sample: blood. The genes are TRBV12-3 or TRBV12-4 and TRBJ2-1; 8 nucleotides match TRBD2. CDR3 coding DNA: TGTGCCAGCAGGAGTAGCGGGGAGAGGTTGCAGTTCTTC. Translating it yields CASRSSGERLQFF.